This entry lists 12 T cell receptor beta chains sequenced from one sample in a study of blood T cells in healthy people across ages. The authors ran a second PCR of 7 to 11 cycles using a sample-barcoded 5' primer and a J-beta primer mix. TCRdb called the 5' RACE reads again in MiXCR, with one record for every CDR3 protein. The sample lists around 2 million distinct CDR3 sequences, approximately 40% seen once, with more than 20% in the top ten. The sequenced material came from blood. These receptors were taken from a human donor in good health.

The chain joins TRBV20-1 to TRBJ2-3, with D perhaps matching TRBD1 or TRBD2 (5 bases each). The CDR3 runs to 12 residues. Trimming pared 0 bases from V and 7 bases from J, leaving 8 bases between. CDR1 and CDR2 (germline): DFQATT, SNEGSKA (reference sequence). The CDR3 DNA is TGCAGTGCTAGAGATGGGGGTAATACGCAGTATTTT. This translates into CSARDGGNTQYF.

This clonotype appeared a few times. The chain joins TRBV6-5 to TRBJ2-7; TRBD1 aligns across 8 bases. This CDR3 spans 14 amino acids. With V trimmed by 6 bases and J by 1 base, 5 bases remained unmatched. CDR1 and CDR2 (germline): MNHEY, SVGAGI. The CDR3: CASRTGVPSYEQYF. Written as DNA, the CDR3 is TGTGCCAGCAGGACAGGGGTCCCTTCCTACGAGCAGTACTTC.

This clonotype showed up just a few times. This chain joins TRBV20-1 and TRBJ2-3, with unresolved D. The CDR3 is 15 residues long. Germline assignment: CDR1 DFQATT and CDR2 SNEGSKA (reference sequence). V was pared by 6 bases and J by 6 bases, with 22 bases between. CDR3 DNA: TGCAGTGCAAAAATGGACCAGAGTGGTAGGGATACGCAGTATTTT. Translating it yields CSAKMDQSGRDTQYF.

The chain uses TRBV7-9 and TRBJ1-5; tentative D call: TRBD1 (6 bases). CDR1 and CDR2 from the germline V gene are SEHNR and FQNEAQ (reference sequence). The CDR3 sequence is 12 residues long. V was pared by 4 bases and J by 7 bases, with 8 bases between. Here the CDR3 DNA reads TGTGCCAGCAGCTCAGGGGAACAGCCCCAGCATTTT. Translated, it gives CASSSGEQPQHF.

This clonotype was counted only a few times. The gene calls are TRBV7-8 and TRBJ2-5; TRBD2 is a possible D gene (6 bases). Per germline, CDR1 SGHVS and CDR2 FQNEAQ. Trimming took off 1 base at V and 1 base at J, with 13 bases between the two ends. The CDR3 sequence is 16 residues long. CDR3 nucleotides: TGTGCCAGCAGCTTAGTGTCGGGGGAGCGCCAAGAGACCCAGTACTTC. Its protein is CASSLVSGERQETQYF.

With respect to this clonotype: The junction differs from germline at one of its ends, possibly a read error. This sequence joins TRBV2 and TRBJ1-2; D uncertain. CDR1 SNHLY and CDR2 FYNNEI come from the germline V gene. The CDR3 length is 12 residues. CDR3 loop: CANSEFGYGYTF. The CDR3 nucleotides are TGTGCCAACAGTGAATTTGGGTATGGCTACACCTTC.

This clonotype was counted only a few times. The chain joins TRBV7-9 to TRBJ1-5; 8 bases line up with TRBD1. Germline values: CDR1 SEHNR, CDR2 FQNEAQ (reference sequence). The CDR3 has 15 amino acids. V gave up 1 base and J gave up 5 bases; unmatched junction bases: 4. For the CDR3, the DNA is TGTGCCAGCAGCTTAGACCAGGGGGCCTATCAGCCCCAGCATTTT. It is translated as CASSLDQGAYQPQHF.

In this sample, this clonotype turned up a few times. The CDR3 sequence: CASDGVQGRDQPQHF. The CDR3 DNA follows: TGTGCCAGCGACGGCGTTCAGGGAAGGGATCAGCCCCAGCATTTT. The rearrangement joins TRBV2 to TRBJ1-5; TRBD1 might be the D (5 bases). The CDR3 is 15 residues long. V was clipped by 8 bases and J by 5 bases, with 19 bases between them. Germline loops: CDR1 SNHLY, CDR2 FYNNEI.

This clonotype appeared a single time. This rearrangement joins TRBV20-1 to TRBJ1-4, with 8 nucleotides matching TRBD1. The CDR3 sequence is 12 residues long. Germline CDR1 reads DFQATT; CDR2 reads SNEGSKA (reference sequence). Trimming removed 6 bases from V and 8 bases from J; junction bases left unmatched: 5. CDR3: CSARGREEKLFF. The DNA of the CDR3 is TGCAGTGCCAGGGGGCGAGAAGAAAAACTGTTTTTT.

J is TRBJ1-1 and V is TRBV5-1; possibly TRBD1 for D (5 bases). The germline V gene has CDR1 SGHRS and CDR2 YFSETQ. CDR3 length: 13 residues. The germline V and J ends were trimmed by 6 bases and 1 base, with 10 bases remaining between them. The DNA for the CDR3 is TGCGCCAGCAACCTAGGGGAGAACACTGAAGCTTTCTTT. Protein sequence: CASNLGENTEAFF.

The rearrangement joins TRBV6-2 or TRBV6-3 to TRBJ1-5; no clear D. CDR1 MNHEY and CDR2 SVGEGT come from the germline V gene. Trimming took 7 bases from V and 11 from J, leaving 15 bases between them. The CDR3 has 12 residues. This chain's CDR3 is CASTTSHGSQHF. The CDR3 DNA reads TGTGCCAGCACCACCAGCCATGGTTCCCAGCATTTT.

A few counts support this clonotype. V is TRBV5-1 and J is TRBJ2-1, with no clear D. CDR1 SGHRS and CDR2 YFSETQ come from the germline V gene. This CDR3 region has 12 residues. Trimming removed 7 bases from V and 2 bases from J, with 7 bases in between. The CDR3 protein is CASGYTYNEQFF. In DNA form, the CDR3 reads TGCGCCAGCGGGTATACCTACAATGAGCAGTTCTTC.